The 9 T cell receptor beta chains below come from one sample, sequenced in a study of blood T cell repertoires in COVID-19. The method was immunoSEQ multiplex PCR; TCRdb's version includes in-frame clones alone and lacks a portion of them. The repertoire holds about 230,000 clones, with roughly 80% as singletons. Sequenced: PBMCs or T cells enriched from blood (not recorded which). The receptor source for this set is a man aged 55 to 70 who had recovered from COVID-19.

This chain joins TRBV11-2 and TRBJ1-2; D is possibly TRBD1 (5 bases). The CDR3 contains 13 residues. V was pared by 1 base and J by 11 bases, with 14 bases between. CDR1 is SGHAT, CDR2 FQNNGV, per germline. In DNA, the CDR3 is TGTGCCAGCAGCTTAGGTATAGACAGAGATTACACCTTC. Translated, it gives CASSLGIDRDYTF.

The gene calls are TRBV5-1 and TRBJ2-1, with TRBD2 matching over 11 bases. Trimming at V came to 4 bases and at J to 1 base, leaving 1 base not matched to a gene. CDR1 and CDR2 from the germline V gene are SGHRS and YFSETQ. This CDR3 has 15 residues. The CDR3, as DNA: TGCGCCAGCAGCCCTAGCGGGGGGTCCTACAATGAGCAGTTCTTC. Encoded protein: CASSPSGGSYNEQFF.

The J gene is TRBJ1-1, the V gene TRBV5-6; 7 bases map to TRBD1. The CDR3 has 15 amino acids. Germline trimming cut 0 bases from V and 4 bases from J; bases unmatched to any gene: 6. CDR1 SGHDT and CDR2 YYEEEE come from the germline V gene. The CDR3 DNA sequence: TGTGCCAGCAGCTTGGACCAGGGGGTATTCACTGAAGCTTTCTTT. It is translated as CASSLDQGVFTEAFF. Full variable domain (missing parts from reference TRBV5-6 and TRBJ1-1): DAGVTQSPTHLIKTRGQQVTLRCSPKSGHDTVSWYQQALGQGPQFIFQYYEEEERQRGNFPDRFSGHQFPNYSSELNVNALLLGDSALYLCASSLDQGVFTEAFFGQGTRLTVV.

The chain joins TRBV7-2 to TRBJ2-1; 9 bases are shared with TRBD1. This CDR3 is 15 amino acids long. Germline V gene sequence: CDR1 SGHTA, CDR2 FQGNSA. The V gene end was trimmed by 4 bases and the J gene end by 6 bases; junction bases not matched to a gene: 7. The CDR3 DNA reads TGTGCCAGCAGCTCAGACAGGGGGGAGATCAATGAGCAGTTCTTC. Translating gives CASSSDRGEINEQFF.

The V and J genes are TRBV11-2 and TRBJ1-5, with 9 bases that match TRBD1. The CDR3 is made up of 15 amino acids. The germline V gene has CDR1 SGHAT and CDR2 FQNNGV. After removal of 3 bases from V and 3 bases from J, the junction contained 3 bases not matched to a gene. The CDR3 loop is CASSLGTGINQPQHF. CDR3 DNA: TGTGCCAGCAGCTTGGGGACAGGGATCAATCAGCCCCAGCATTTT.

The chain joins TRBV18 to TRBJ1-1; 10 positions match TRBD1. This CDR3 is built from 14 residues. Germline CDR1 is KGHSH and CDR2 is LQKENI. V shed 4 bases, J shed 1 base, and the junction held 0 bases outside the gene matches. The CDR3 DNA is TGTGCCAGCTCACGGGACAGGGGGAACACTGAAGCTTTCTTT. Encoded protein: CASSRDRGNTEAFF.

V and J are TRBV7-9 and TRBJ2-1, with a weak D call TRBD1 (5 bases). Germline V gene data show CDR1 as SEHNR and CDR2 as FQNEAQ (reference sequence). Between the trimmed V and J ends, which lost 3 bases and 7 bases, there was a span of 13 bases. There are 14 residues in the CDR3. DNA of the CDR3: TGTGCCAGCAGCTTCCGACAGTCTGGGAATGAGCAGTTCTTC. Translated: CASSFRQSGNEQFF.

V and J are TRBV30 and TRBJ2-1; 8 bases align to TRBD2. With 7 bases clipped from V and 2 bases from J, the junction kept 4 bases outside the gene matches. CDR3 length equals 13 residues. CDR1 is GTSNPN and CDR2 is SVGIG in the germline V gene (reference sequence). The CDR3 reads CAYGGGPYNEQFF. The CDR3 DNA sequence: TGTGCCTACGGCGGGGGGCCCTACAATGAGCAGTTCTTC.

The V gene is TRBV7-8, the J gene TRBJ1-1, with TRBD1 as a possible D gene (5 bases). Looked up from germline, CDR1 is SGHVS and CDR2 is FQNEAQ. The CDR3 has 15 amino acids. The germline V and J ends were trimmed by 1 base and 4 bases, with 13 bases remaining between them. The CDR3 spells CASSLVGGVGTEAFF. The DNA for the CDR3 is TGTGCCAGCAGCTTAGTAGGAGGGGTGGGCACTGAAGCTTTCTTT.